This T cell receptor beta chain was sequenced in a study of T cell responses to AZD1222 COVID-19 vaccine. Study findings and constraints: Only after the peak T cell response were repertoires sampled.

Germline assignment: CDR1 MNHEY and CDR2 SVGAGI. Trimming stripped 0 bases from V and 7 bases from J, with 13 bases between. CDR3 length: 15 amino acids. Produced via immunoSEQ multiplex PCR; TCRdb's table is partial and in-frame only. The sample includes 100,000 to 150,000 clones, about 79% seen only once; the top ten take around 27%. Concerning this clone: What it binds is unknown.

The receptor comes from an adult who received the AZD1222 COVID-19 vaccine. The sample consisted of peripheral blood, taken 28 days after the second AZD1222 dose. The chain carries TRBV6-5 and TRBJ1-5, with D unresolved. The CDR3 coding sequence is TGTGCCAGCAGTTACTCCAGCATGACGGGACAGCCCCAGCATTTT. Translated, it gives CASSYSSMTGQPQHF.